This T cell receptor (beta chain) derives from a study of cytomegalovirus exposure and HLA in healthy donors (dated by TCRdb to about 2017). General notes on the study: In an earlier analysis of roughly 500 of the donors, 276 Gb of sequence data and 90 million to 120 million unique TCR beta sequences from 180 million or so T cells were reported. Roughly 300 gigabases of sequencing data and around 85 million unique TCR sequences made up an early release that covered fewer than 650 HLA-typed donors. The genetic ancestry cluster associated with self-reported Caucasian donors included 80% to 90% of the roughly 400 genotyped donors. The study was designed to test whether signatures of past pathogen exposure could be identified by cataloging public T cell receptors. The study used immunosequencing to profile the T cell repertoires of several hundred subjects and linked those repertoires to cytomegalovirus serostatus. Besides the first cohort of 550 to 750 subjects, a separate validation cohort made up of roughly 120 different subjects was used. The study combined high-throughput TCR immunosequencing, statistical association of individual TCRs with disease status, and machine learning to predict cytomegalovirus infection status. To study patterns of TCR occurrence, a later analysis re-analyzed previously published TCR beta repertoires from 666 donors and added high-resolution HLA genotyping. Rather than using new phenotypic data, the later analysis identified candidate immune exposures from TCR beta sequences and from how often those sequences occurred across donors. To decide whether each TCR beta V gene segment behaved as functional or pseudogenic, an earlier analysis of fewer than 750 of the donors relied on high-throughput TCR beta sequencing. Donor age, sex, ethnicity and CMV serostatus were collected together with the repertoire data. A later genetic analysis took genome-wide SNP genotypes for about three fifths of the roughly 670 donors and used that subset as a discovery cohort. All discovery cohort repertoires had been generated on a single sequencing platform. Class I and class II HLA loci were covered by the typing at four-digit resolution. The number of donors typed differed by locus, with 629-630 for A, B, C, DRB1 and DQB1, around 500 for DQA1, over 600 for DPA1, and 400 to 490 for DPB1. Roughly five DR-DQ haplotypes were handled as single units for association and clustering, since linkage in the cohort was strong. Among about 410 genotyped donors of the cohort, an average of about 240,000 unique TCR beta nucleotide sequences was sequenced per donor, of which 15% to 20% were non-productive. What the study reported, not specific to this receptor: According to a later analysis, parvovirus B19, influenza, CMV and Epstein-Barr virus appeared linked to several top co-occurrence clusters. A later analysis found that most CMV-associated TCR beta chains appeared HLA-restricted, with HLA associations seemingly driven largely by CMV exposure. A later genetic analysis associated a missense DCLRE1C variant with V-gene and J-gene trimming of TCR beta chains, and an independent cohort replicated the association. A later genetic analysis reported fewer N-insertions in productive TCRs among donors in an Asian-associated ancestry cluster than the approximately 670-donor mean. It was suggested by the authors that the approach could potentially be generalized to other disease states and immunological phenotypes. This cohort had only TCR beta chains sequenced, and the lack of alpha or paired-chain data limited which features could be detected. The earlier analysis of a few hundred of the donors excluded roughly 17 rarely observed V segments, including chromosome 9 orphons, because counts were too low. Broadly in line with IMGT annotations, most TCR beta V segments showed up in productive rearrangements about 90% or about 30% of the time in an earlier analysis of approximately 600 of the donors. The study gave a list of about 160 TCR beta chains associated with cytomegalovirus. Because the 87-base-pair reads could not distinguish some IMGT-functional V segments, including TRBV6-2 and TRBV6-3, those segments were excluded. A later analysis found that HLA-associated TCR beta chains were more clonally expanded and had lower generation probabilities than equally common non-associated chains. When HLA alleles, especially DR and DQ, strongly co-occurred, TCR associations were difficult to assign to individual alleles. In a later analysis, the rate of TCR association differed among HLA loci, with DRB1 alleles having the most associated TCRs and HLA-C alleles having the fewest. The classifier was reported to diagnose cytomegalovirus status with high specificity and sensitivity in both the original cohort and the validation cohort. Roughly uniform sequencing depth across donors was assumed in presence/absence analyses, although this assumption may not hold. In vitro tests confirmed that three of the cytomegalovirus-associated TCR beta chains recognize cytomegalovirus antigens. A further reported finding was that TCR beta sequences accurately predicted the HLA-A and HLA-B alleles for most subjects in the first cohort. In a later analysis, around 15,000 TCR beta sequences were associated with specific HLA alleles at a false discovery rate of 0.05. Because HLA typing was missing for some donors at each locus, association tests included only the typed subset. Linkage disequilibrium might explain the correlated functional status among segregating V segments, but an unknown experimental factor could not be excluded. A group of highly shared sequence variants was considered likely to be a technical artifact of the sequencing pipeline. The only immune exposure information available for the cohort was CMV serostatus. Across donors, most TCR sequences were observed very rarely, whereas some public TCRs were present in many individuals.

Libraries were constructed by the immunoSEQ multiplex PCR assay. The multiplex PCR relied on a mix of 60 forward primers for TCR Vbeta segments and 13 reverse primers for TCR Jbeta segments. A multiplex PCR assay on genomic DNA amplified the CDR3 region of rearranged TCR beta genes. On the Illumina HiSeq System, the amplified TCR beta libraries were sequenced as 87-base-pair reads. As for the original processing: In a later analysis, roughly 80 million unique TCR beta chains were counted across the 500 to 850 repertoires, and approximately 11 million of these chains were shared by at least two donors. A nearest-neighbor algorithm error-corrected the raw reads and collapsed the reads into unique sequences, merging closely related sequences to remove PCR and sequencing errors. V, D and J gene segments were assigned by aligning CDR3 sequences to IMGT reference sequences. For a sequence to be retained, at least a six-nucleotide match to both a V gene segment and a J gene segment was required. A rearrangement was called productive if the CDR3 had no stop codons and remained in frame with V and J, and every other rearrangement was called non-productive. Following IMGT convention, CDR3 was defined as the stretch from the second conserved V-encoded cysteine to the conserved J-encoded phenylalanine. Sequences without an unambiguous match to a single V gene segment were excluded from the earlier analysis of several hundred of the donors. In an earlier analysis of 587 of the donors, V segments were called functional above 56.7% productive rearrangements and were called segregating when the between-donor standard deviation exceeded 5%. A statistical classification framework was developed to diagnose cytomegalovirus status using the catalog of TCR beta chain sequences. In a later analysis, TCR nucleotide sequences were compared against IMGT/GENE-DB human TR gene sequences so that V and J genes could be assigned. A later analysis assigned CDR3 sequences and most-parsimonious VDJ recombination scenarios with the TCRdist pipeline. In a later analysis, each TCR beta chain was defined by its CDR3 amino acid sequence together with its V-gene family, and reads without a unique V-gene family were excluded. As a way to deal with suspected cross-contamination and a sequencing artifact, a later analysis dropped 592 nucleotide sequences that were highly shared and had low generation probability. In a later analysis, a clonal expansion index for each public chain was calculated from normalized within-repertoire ranks of inferred template counts. In a later analysis, generation probabilities were computed using a VDJ recombination model fitted to out-of-frame rearrangements, and the results were checked against IGoR. In a later analysis, hypergeometric tests were used to score TCR-TCR, TCR-HLA and TCR-CMV co-occurrence, with a repertoire-size bias correction applied to TCR pairs. A later analysis estimated false discovery rates by permuting HLA or CMV assignments 20 times. A later analysis grouped co-occurring TCRs with DBSCAN, adding TCRdist sequence similarity when clustering within HLA-allele-positive subsets. For co-occurrence clustering, repertoires with fewer than 30,000 or more than 120,000 public chains were excluded, along with several repertoires with anomalous nucleotide sharing. TCRdb provides this immuneACCESS table in a form limited to in-frame rearrangements. Some clones are lacking; in checked studies, under half of them reflect an unresolved V gene, and why the rest are absent is not known. The V and J calls and the clone size are those of that table, but D and trimming were determined from the DNA. The sample has more than 45,000 clones on record. The top ten clonotypes cover 9% to 15% of the sample.

The cohort was made up of under 800 healthy bone marrow donors. At the time of sampling, every cohort member was nominally healthy, though immune exposures that went unrecorded were likely present. The donor was CMV seropositive and was included in the group of 250 to 300 seropositive cohort members. A peripheral blood sample was collected from each donor, and TCR beta sequencing was performed on peripheral blood mononuclear cells. Genomic DNA extraction from the blood cell samples was performed with the Qiagen DNeasy Blood Extraction Kit. For this clone: The target of this receptor is not known.

Including cysteine and phenylalanine, the CDR3 has 11 amino acids. Left in the record is the CDR3 DNA by itself, 33 bases read in frame from the first base. The germline V gene (reference sequence) specifies LNHNV as CDR1 and YYDKDF as CDR2. The junction shows trimming of 1 base on V and 5 bases on J, plus 2 bases between the germline ends. The TCR comes from a woman aged 30 to 39 in good health and CMV-seropositive. The V and J genes are TRBV15 and TRBJ2-5; the D gene is unclear. The sequenced material came from PBMCs. CDR3 reads: CATSRAETQYF. The DNA sequence is as follows: TGTGCCACCAGCAGAGCTGAGACCCAGTACTTC.